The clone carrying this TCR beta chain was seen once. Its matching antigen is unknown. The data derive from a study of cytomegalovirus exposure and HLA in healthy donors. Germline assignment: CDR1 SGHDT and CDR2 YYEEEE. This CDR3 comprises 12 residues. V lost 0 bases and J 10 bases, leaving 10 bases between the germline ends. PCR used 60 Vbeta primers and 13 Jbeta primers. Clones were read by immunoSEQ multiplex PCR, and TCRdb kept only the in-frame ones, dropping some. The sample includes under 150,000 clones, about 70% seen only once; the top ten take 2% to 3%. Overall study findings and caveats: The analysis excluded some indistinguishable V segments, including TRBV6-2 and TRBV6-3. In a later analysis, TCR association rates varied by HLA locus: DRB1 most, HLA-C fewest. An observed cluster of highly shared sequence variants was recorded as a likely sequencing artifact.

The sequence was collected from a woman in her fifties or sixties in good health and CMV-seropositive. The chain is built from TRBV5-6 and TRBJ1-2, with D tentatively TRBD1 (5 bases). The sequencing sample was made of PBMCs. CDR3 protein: CASSLGVGPYTF. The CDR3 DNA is TGTGCCAGCAGCTTGGGTGTGGGGCCCTACACCTTC.